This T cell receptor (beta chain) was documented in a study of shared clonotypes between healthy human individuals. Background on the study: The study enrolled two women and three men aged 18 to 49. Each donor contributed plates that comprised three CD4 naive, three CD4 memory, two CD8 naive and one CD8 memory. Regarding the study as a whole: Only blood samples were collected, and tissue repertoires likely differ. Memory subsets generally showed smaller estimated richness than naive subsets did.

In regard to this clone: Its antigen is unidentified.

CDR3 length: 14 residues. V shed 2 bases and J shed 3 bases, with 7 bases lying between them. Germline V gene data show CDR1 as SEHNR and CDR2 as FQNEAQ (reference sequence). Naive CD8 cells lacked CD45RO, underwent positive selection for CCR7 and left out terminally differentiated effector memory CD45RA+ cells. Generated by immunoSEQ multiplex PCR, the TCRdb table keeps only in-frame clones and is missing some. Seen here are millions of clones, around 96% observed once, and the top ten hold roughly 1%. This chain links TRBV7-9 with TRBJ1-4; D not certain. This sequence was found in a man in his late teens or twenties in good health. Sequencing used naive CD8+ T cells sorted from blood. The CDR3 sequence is CASSLSFPNEKLFF. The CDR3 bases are TGTGCCAGCAGCTTAAGCTTTCCTAATGAAAAACTGTTTTTT. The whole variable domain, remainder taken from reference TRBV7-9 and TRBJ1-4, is DTGVSQNPRHKITKRGQNVTFRCDPISEHNRLYWYRQTLGQGPEFLTYFQNEAQLEKSRLLSDRFSAERPKGSFSTLEIQRTEQGDSAMYLCASSLSFPNEKLFFGSGTQLSVL.